This T cell receptor (beta chain) is drawn from a study of cytomegalovirus exposure and HLA in healthy donors (dated by TCRdb to 2015 to 2018). Study-wide context: In an earlier analysis of several hundred of the donors, around 300 Gb of sequence data and 90 million to 130 million unique TCR beta sequences from about 179 million T cells were reported. An early release covering roughly 640 HLA-typed donors comprised about 320 gigabases of sequencing data and around 80 million unique TCR sequences. Of the roughly 400 genotyped donors, 65% to 90% were placed in the genetic ancestry cluster associated with self-reported Caucasian donors. The study aimed to test whether signatures of past pathogen exposure could be identified by cataloging public T cell receptors. The study profiled the T cell repertoires of under 850 subjects by immunosequencing and related them to cytomegalovirus serostatus. In addition to the first cohort of roughly 670 subjects, a separate validation cohort of over 90 different subjects was used. To predict cytomegalovirus infection status, the study combined high-throughput TCR immunosequencing, statistical association of individual TCRs with disease status, and machine learning. A later analysis re-analyzed previously published TCR beta repertoires from roughly 690 donors and added high-resolution HLA genotyping to study TCR occurrence patterns. In the later analysis, no new phenotypic data were used to find candidate immune exposures; instead, reliance was placed on TCR beta sequences and their occurrence across donors. An earlier analysis of 500 to 750 of the donors applied high-throughput TCR beta sequencing to assess whether each TCR beta V gene segment acted as functional or pseudogenic. Alongside the repertoire data, information on donor age, sex, ethnicity and CMV serostatus was compiled. A later genetic analysis took genome-wide SNP genotypes for 398 of the 666 donors and used that subset as a discovery cohort. All discovery cohort repertoires had been generated using a single sequencing platform. Both class I and class II loci were covered by HLA typing, at four-digit resolution. Typing coverage differed by locus: A, B, C, DRB1 and DQB1 were typed in about 629-640 donors, DQA1 in roughly 500, DPA1 in 600 to 610, and DPB1 in just under 490. A few DR-DQ haplotypes were treated as single units for association and clustering because of strong linkage in the cohort. Across about 380 genotyped donors of the cohort, an average of about 240,000 unique TCR beta nucleotide sequences per donor were sequenced, and 15% to 20% of those sequences were non-productive.

Libraries were prepared through the immunoSEQ multiplex PCR assay. For the multiplex PCR, a mixture combining 60 forward primers for TCR Vbeta segments and 13 reverse primers for TCR Jbeta segments was used. The CDR3 region of rearranged TCR beta genes was amplified from genomic DNA with a multiplex PCR assay. The Illumina HiSeq System was used to sequence the amplified TCR beta libraries as 87-base-pair reads. The study's own analysis went as follows. A later analysis tallied 80 million to 95 million unique TCR beta chains across the 666 repertoires, and approximately 9.9 million of those chains were shared by two or more donors. Raw reads were error-corrected and collapsed into unique sequences with a nearest-neighbor algorithm that merged closely related sequences to remove PCR and sequencing errors. V, D and J gene segments were assigned by aligning CDR3 sequences to IMGT reference sequences. Each retained sequence needed at least a six-nucleotide match to both a V gene segment and a J gene segment. Rearrangements were called productive when the CDR3 lacked stop codons and stayed in frame with V and J; all others were non-productive. CDR3 was defined according to IMGT convention as the region running from the second conserved V-encoded cysteine to the conserved J-encoded phenylalanine. In an earlier analysis of more than 550 of the donors, sequences lacking an unambiguous match to a single V gene segment were excluded. In an earlier analysis of some 590 of the donors, a V segment was called functional when productive rearrangements were above 56.7%, and segregating when the standard deviation between donors exceeded 5%. To diagnose cytomegalovirus status from the catalog of TCR beta chain sequences, a statistical classification framework was built. In a later analysis, TCR nucleotide sequences were compared against IMGT/GENE-DB human TR gene sequences so that V and J genes could be assigned. In a later analysis, CDR3 sequences and most-parsimonious VDJ recombination scenarios were assigned using the TCRdist pipeline. In a later analysis, each TCR beta chain was defined by its CDR3 amino acid sequence together with its V-gene family, and reads without a unique V-gene family were excluded. In a later analysis, a few hundred highly shared, low-generation-probability nucleotide sequences were removed to address suspected cross-contamination and a sequencing artifact. In a later analysis, a clonal expansion index was calculated for each public chain from normalized within-repertoire ranks of inferred template counts. In a later analysis, generation probabilities were computed with a VDJ recombination model fitted to out-of-frame rearrangements, and the resulting probabilities were checked against IGoR. A later analysis scored TCR-TCR, TCR-HLA and TCR-CMV co-occurrence with hypergeometric tests, applying a repertoire-size bias correction to TCR pairs. To estimate false discovery rates, a later analysis permuted the HLA or CMV assignments 20 times. A later analysis grouped co-occurring TCRs with DBSCAN, adding TCRdist sequence similarity when clustering within HLA-allele-positive subsets. Co-occurrence clustering excluded repertoires with fewer than 30,000 or more than 120,000 public chains, plus five with anomalous nucleotide sharing. Here the immuneACCESS table is served through TCRdb, limited to in-frame sequences with V and J called. Missing clones are a known gap in these copies; in checked studies unresolved V genes cover under half, and the rest lacks a known reason. D and trimming were read from the DNA, whereas the V and J calls and clone size are those reported in that table. The sample contains 200,000 to 250,000 clones, more than 75% of them found a single time. Around 4% of the sample is held by the ten biggest clonotypes.

Study-wide findings and limitations: HLA typing was unavailable for some donors at each locus, so association tests used only the typed subset. In a later analysis, HLA-associated TCR beta chains were found to be more clonally expanded and to have lower generation probabilities than equally common non-associated chains. When HLA alleles, especially DR and DQ, strongly co-occurred, attributing TCR associations to individual alleles was difficult. Roughly uniform sequencing depth across donors was assumed in presence/absence analyses, although this assumption may not hold. In a later analysis, several top co-occurrence clusters were reported to appear linked to parvovirus B19, influenza, CMV and Epstein-Barr virus. At a false discovery rate of 0.05, a later analysis linked under 20,000 TCR beta sequences to specific HLA alleles. Because counts were too low, fewer than 20 rarely observed V segments, including chromosome 9 orphons, were excluded from the earlier analysis of roughly 580 of the donors. In both the original and validation cohorts, the classifier was reported to diagnose cytomegalovirus status with high specificity and sensitivity. In an earlier analysis of under 600 of the donors, most TCR beta V segments were observed in productive rearrangements about 87% or about 30% of the time, broadly matching IMGT annotations. CMV serostatus was the only immune exposure information available for the cohort. In the study, around 150 TCR beta chains were listed as associated with cytomegalovirus. This cohort had only TCR beta chains sequenced, and the lack of alpha or paired-chain data limited which features could be detected. A further reported finding was that TCR beta sequences accurately predicted the HLA-A and HLA-B alleles for most subjects in the first cohort. A group of highly shared sequence variants was considered likely to be a technical artifact of the sequencing pipeline. Three of the identified cytomegalovirus-associated TCR beta chains were confirmed in vitro to be specific for cytomegalovirus antigens. V-gene and J-gene trimming of TCR beta chains was associated with a missense DCLRE1C variant in a later genetic analysis, and the association was replicated in an independent cohort. According to a later analysis, most CMV-associated TCR beta chains appeared to be HLA-restricted, and the HLA associations seemed to be driven largely by CMV exposure. Most TCR sequences were seen in very few donors, while some public TCRs were found in many individuals. According to a later analysis, TCR association rates differed among HLA loci, with DRB1 alleles showing the most associated TCRs and HLA-C alleles showing the fewest. Linkage disequilibrium might explain the correlated functional status among segregating V segments, but an unknown experimental factor could not be ruled out. The authors suggested that the approach could potentially be extended to other disease states and immunological phenotypes. In a later genetic analysis, fewer N-insertions in productive TCRs were reported among donors in an Asian-associated ancestry cluster than the roughly 700-donor mean.

Concerning this clone itself: The specificity of this receptor is unknown. At one end the junction does not follow the germline gene, possibly because of a read error.

In total, roughly 670 healthy bone marrow donors made up the cohort. At the time of sampling, every cohort member was nominally healthy, though immune exposures that went unrecorded were likely present. The donor was CMV seronegative and was included in the group of a few hundred seronegative cohort members. Every donor gave a peripheral blood sample, and the peripheral blood mononuclear cells from that sample were used for TCR beta sequencing. The Qiagen DNeasy Blood Extraction Kit was used to extract genomic DNA from the blood cell samples. Input material: PBMCs. The sequence was collected from a male donor in good health and CMV-seronegative.

CDR3 protein: CASSSSGGRGGSLF. The nucleotides read TGTGCCAGCAGTTCCTCAGGGGGCCGAGGAGGGAGCCTCTTC. The chain employs TRBV6-5 and TRBJ1-2, with TRBD1 matching 8 junction bases. The CDR3 spans 14 residues, from the cysteine through the phenylalanine. CDR3 DNA is the only sequence kept; it has 42 bases, read in frame from the first base. In the germline V gene, CDR1 corresponds to MNHEY and CDR2 to SVGAGI.